These 7 T cell receptor beta chains were sequenced from one sample in a study of shared clonotypes between healthy human individuals. Here immunoSEQ multiplex PCR was the method, and the copy in TCRdb shows in-frame clones only, minus some. The data show a few million clones, more than 90% seen once. What was sequenced was naive CD4+ T cells sorted from blood. The subset denotes: CD45RA+ positively selected. The origin of the receptors is a man aged 18 to 30 in good health.

Worth noting for this clone: At the DNA level, this CDR3 is encoded by other sequences in the same sample as well. J is TRBJ2-5 and V is TRBV27; no definite D call. Germline V gene lookup returns CDR1 MNHEY and CDR2 SMNVEV (reference sequence). V lost 2 bases, J lost 4 bases, and 8 bases lay in between. CDR3 length: 13 residues. CDR3 sequence reads: CASSLTGRETQYF. DNA for the CDR3: TGTGCCAGCAGTTTAACGGGCCGAGAGACCCAGTACTTC.

Worth noting for this clone: The same CDR3 can be traced to other DNA sequences in this sample. The V gene is TRBV7-9, the J gene TRBJ2-5; tentative D call: TRBD1 (5 bases). CDR1 SEHNR and CDR2 FQNEAQ come from the germline V gene (reference sequence). V lost 5 bases and J 1 base, leaving 8 bases between the germline ends. This CDR3 has 13 residues. The CDR3 loop is CASSARVQETQYF. The CDR3 DNA is TGTGCCAGCAGCGCCAGGGTCCAAGAGACCCAGTACTTC.

This rearrangement joins TRBV2 to TRBJ2-7; possible D gene TRBD1, 6 bases. The ends were cut back, 5 bases at V and 3 bases at J, with 14 bases in the middle. Germline CDR1 SNHLY, CDR2 FYNNEI. The CDR3 spans 14 residues. The CDR3, as DNA: TGTGCCAGCAGTCCATACAGGGTTAACTACGAGCAGTACTTC. This sequence encodes CASSPYRVNYEQYF.

The V call is TRBV28, the J call TRBJ1-1; D is undetermined. Trimming removed 4 bases from V and 1 base from J, with 13 bases in between. The CDR3 contains 15 residues. In germline, CDR1 is MDHEN, CDR2 SYDVKM. DNA of the CDR3: TGTGCCAGCAGTTCGCTTGGACGGGAGAACACTGAAGCTTTCTTT. It is translated as CASSSLGRENTEAFF.

The V gene is TRBV7-9, the J gene TRBJ2-2, with 8 nucleotides matching TRBD2. J gave up 4 bases and V 5 bases, and 9 bases lay outside the gene matches. This CDR3 comprises 16 residues. CDR1 is SEHNR, CDR2 FQNEAQ, per germline (reference sequence). The CDR3 DNA reads TGTGCCAGCAGCCCAGTTGGACTAGCTACCACCGGGGAGCTGTTTTTT. Translated: CASSPVGLATTGELFF.

This clone was observed once. This rearrangement joins TRBV7-6 to TRBJ1-1; 9 nucleotides match TRBD1. CDR1 and CDR2 (germline): SGHVS, FNYEAQ. The trim removed 1 base at V and 9 bases at J, leaving 3 bases unmatched. The CDR3 length is 13 residues. CDR3 region: CASSLGQGEQAFF. CDR3 sequence (DNA): TGTGCCAGCAGCTTAGGACAGGGGGAACAAGCTTTCTTT.

The J gene is TRBJ2-7, the V gene TRBV7-2, with D hard to call. This CDR3 has 14 amino acids. V lost 1 base and J 4 bases, leaving 11 bases between the germline ends. Germline lookup yields CDR1 SGHTA and CDR2 FQGNSA. CDR3 DNA sequence: TGTGCCAGCAGCTTAGTTGCCCAGAAATACGAGCAGTACTTC. The encoded protein is CASSLVAQKYEQYF.